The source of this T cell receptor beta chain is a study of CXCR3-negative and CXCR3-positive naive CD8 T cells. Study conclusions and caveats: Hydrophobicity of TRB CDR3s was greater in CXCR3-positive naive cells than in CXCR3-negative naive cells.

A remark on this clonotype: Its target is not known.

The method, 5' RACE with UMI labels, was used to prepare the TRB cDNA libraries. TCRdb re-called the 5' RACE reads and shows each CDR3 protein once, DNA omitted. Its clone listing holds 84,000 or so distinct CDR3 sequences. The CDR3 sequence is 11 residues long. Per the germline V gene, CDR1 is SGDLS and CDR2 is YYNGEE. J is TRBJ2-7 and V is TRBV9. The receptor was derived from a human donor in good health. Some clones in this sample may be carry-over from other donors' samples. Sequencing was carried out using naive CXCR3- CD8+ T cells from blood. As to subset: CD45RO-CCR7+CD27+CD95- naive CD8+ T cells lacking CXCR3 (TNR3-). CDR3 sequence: CASSVGHEQYF.